Reported below is one T cell receptor (beta chain). The antigen is undetermined. The source of the sample is a study of radiation and T cells in renal cell carcinoma. Study-level results: From baseline, blood top tumor clonotypes peaked at 2 weeks post-radiation.

Sequencing was performed with immunoSEQ multiplex PCR; in TCRdb, only in-frame clones are kept and a portion is missing. The repertoire holds about 130,000 clones, with about 88% as singletons. Time point given: blood 2 weeks post-SBRT. As for treatment: 15 Gy SBRT to primary tumor, nephrectomy 4 weeks later. The CDR3 spans 17 residues. Germline values: CDR1 SGHTS, CDR2 YDEGEE. The V gene lost 6 bases and the J gene lost 3 bases, with 25 bases spanning the gap. The source was blood, collected from a patient whose treatment included radiotherapy and nephrectomy. This rearrangement joins TRBV5-8 to TRBJ2-7, with D hard to call. The sequence was obtained from a woman aged 65 to 85 with renal cell carcinoma. The CDR3 DNA sequence: TGTGCCAGCACTCTACCACCGCGGCGAGTTCACGACTACGAGCAGTACTTC. Protein sequence: CASTLPPRRVHDYEQYF.